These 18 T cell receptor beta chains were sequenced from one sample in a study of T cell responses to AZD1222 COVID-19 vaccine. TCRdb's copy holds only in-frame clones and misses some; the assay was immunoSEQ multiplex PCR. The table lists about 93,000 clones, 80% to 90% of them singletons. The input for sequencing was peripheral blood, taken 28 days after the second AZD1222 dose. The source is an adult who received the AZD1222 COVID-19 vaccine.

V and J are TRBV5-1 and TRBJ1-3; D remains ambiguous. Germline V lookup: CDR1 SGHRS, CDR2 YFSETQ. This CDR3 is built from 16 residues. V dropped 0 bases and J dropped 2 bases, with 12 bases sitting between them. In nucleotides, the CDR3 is TGCGCCAGCAGCTTGGAGGCAGACACTCCTGGAAACACCATATATTTT. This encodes CASSLEADTPGNTIYF.

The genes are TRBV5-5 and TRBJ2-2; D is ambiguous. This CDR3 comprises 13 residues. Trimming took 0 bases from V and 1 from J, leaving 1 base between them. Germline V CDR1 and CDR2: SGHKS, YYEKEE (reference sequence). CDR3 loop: CASSLGNTGELFF. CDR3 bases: TGTGCCAGCAGCTTGGGGAACACCGGGGAGCTGTTTTTT.

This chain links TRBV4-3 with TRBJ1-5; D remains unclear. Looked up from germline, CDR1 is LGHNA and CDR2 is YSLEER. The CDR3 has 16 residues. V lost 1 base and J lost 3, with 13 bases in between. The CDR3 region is CASSQGPWQLNQPQHF. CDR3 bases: TGCGCCAGCAGCCAAGGGCCCTGGCAACTCAATCAGCCCCAGCATTTT.

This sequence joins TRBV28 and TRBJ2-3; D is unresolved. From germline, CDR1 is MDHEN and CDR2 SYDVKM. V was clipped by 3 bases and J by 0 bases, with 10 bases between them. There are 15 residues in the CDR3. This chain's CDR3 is CASSFITVSTDTQYF. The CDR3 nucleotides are TGTGCCAGCAGTTTTATTACAGTAAGCACAGATACGCAGTATTTT.

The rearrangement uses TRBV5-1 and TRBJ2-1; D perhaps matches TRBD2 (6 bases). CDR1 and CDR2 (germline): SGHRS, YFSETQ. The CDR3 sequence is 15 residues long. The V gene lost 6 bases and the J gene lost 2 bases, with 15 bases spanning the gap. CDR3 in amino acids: CASNPTRGTYNEQFF. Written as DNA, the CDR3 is TGCGCCAGCAACCCCACACGGGGGACCTACAATGAGCAGTTCTTC.

The CDR3 region has the DNA TGTGCCAGCAGTGACACAGGGCCCCAGCATTTT. This encodes CASSDTGPQHF. V usage is TRBV6-2 or TRBV6-3 and J usage is TRBJ1-5; tentative D call: TRBD1 (5 bases). V was shortened by 5 bases and J by 9 bases, with 8 bases between the two germline ends. The CDR3 is 11 amino acids. CDR1 MNHEY and CDR2 SVGEGT come from the germline V gene.

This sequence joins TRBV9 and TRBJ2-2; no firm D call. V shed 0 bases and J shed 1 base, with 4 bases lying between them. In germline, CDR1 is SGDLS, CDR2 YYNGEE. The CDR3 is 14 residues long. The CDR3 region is CASSVGLNTGELFF. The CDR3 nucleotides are TGTGCCAGCAGCGTAGGCTTGAACACCGGGGAGCTGTTTTTT. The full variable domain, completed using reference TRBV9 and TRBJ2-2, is DSGVTQTPKHLITATGQRVTLRCSPRSGDLSVYWYQQSLDQGLQFLIQYYNGEERAKGNILERFSAQQFPDLHSELNLSSLELGDSALYFCASSVGLNTGELFFGEGSRLTVL.

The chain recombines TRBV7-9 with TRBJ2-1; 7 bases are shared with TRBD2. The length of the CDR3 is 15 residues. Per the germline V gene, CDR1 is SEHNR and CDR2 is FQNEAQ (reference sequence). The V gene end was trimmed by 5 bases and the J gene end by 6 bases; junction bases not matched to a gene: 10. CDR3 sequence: CASSPTGGIFNEQFF. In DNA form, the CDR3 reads TGTGCCAGCAGCCCTACGGGAGGTATCTTCAATGAGCAGTTCTTC.

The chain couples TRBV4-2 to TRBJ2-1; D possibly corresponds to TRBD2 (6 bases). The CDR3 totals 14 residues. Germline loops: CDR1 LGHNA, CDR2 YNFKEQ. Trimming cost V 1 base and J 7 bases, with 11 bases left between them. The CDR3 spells CASSQVGEVNEQFF. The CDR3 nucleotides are TGTGCCAGCAGCCAAGTAGGGGAGGTAAATGAGCAGTTCTTC.

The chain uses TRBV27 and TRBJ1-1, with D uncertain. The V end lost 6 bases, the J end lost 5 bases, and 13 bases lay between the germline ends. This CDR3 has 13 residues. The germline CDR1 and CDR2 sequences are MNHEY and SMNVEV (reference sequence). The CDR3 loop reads CASRIRLGTEAFF. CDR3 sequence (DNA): TGTGCCAGCAGGATCCGACTTGGGACTGAAGCTTTCTTT.

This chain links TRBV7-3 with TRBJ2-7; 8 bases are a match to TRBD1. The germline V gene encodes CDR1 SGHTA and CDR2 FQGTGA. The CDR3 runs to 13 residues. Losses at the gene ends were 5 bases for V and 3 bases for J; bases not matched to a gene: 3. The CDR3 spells CASSRGTGYEQYF. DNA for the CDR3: TGTGCCAGCAGCCGCGGGACAGGCTACGAGCAGTACTTC.

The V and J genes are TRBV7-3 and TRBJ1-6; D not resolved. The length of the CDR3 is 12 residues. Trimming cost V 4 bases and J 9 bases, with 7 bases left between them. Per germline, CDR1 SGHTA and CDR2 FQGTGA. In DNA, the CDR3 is TGTGCCAGCAGCTACCTTATTTCACCCCTCCACTTT. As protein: CASSYLISPLHF.

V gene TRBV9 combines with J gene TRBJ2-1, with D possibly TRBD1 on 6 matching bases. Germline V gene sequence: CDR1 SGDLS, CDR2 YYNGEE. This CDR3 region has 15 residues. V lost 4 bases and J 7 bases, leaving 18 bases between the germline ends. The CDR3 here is CASSITGTGINEQFF. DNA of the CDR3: TGTGCCAGCAGCATAACAGGGACGGGAATTAATGAGCAGTTCTTC.

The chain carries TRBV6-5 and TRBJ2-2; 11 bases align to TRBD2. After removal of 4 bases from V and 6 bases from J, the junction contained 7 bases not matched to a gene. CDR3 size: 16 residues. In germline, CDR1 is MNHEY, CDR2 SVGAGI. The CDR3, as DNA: TGTGCCAGCAGTTTCCTTACTAGCGGGAGACCCGGGGAGCTGTTTTTT. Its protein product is CASSFLTSGRPGELFF.

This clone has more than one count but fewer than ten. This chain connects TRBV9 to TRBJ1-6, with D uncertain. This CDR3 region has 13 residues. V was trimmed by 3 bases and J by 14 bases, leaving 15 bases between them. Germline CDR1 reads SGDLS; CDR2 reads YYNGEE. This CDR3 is CASSEYIGGALHF. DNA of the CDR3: TGTGCCAGCAGCGAATACATTGGTGGGGCCCTCCACTTT.

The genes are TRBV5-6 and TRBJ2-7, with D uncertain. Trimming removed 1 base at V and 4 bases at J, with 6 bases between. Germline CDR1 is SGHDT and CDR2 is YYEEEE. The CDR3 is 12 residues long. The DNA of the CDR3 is TGTGCCAGCAGCTTGTCATTATACGAGCAGTACTTC. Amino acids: CASSLSLYEQYF.

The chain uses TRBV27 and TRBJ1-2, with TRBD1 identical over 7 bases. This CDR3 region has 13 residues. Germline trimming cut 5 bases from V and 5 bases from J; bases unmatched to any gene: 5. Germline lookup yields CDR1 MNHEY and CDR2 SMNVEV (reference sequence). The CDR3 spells CASSTGTAYGYTF. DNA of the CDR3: TGTGCCAGCAGTACAGGGACAGCTTATGGCTACACCTTC.

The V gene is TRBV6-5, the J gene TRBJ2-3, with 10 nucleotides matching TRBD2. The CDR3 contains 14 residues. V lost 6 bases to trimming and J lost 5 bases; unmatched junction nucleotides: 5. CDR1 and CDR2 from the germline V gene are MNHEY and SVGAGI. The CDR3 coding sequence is TGTGCCAGCAGACCTAGCGGGAGAGGAGATACGCAGTATTTT. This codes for CASRPSGRGDTQYF.